These T cell receptor beta chains were read from a single sample in a study of cytomegalovirus exposure and HLA in healthy donors. The assay was immunoSEQ multiplex PCR, and TCRdb's table has in-frame clones only and misses some. The profile shows roughly 180,000 clones, around 75% of them singletons. Source material: PBMCs. Receptor source: a male donor in good health and CMV-seronegative. Each CDR3 is given with its conserved first and last residue. D genes are given only for firm matches. Clone size is not always given. Where it is, it says once, few, many or a class for expanded clones.

d_call	j_call	clone_size	v_call	cdr3_aa	cdr3_nt
TRBD1	TRBJ2-2	.	TRBV4-1	CASSQRGPGELFF	TGCGCCAGCAGCCAGAGGGGGCCCGGGGAGCTGTTTTTT
TRBD1	TRBJ2-7	.	TRBV30	CAWSRDSSYEQYF	TGTGCCTGGAGTCGGGACAGCTCCTACGAGCAGTACTTC
TRBD2	TRBJ2-1	.	TRBV19	CASSIASTSGRVLFYNEQFF	TGTGCCAGTAGTATAGCTTCGACTAGCGGGAGGGTTCTTTTCTACAATGAGCAGTTCTTC
.	TRBJ2-6	once	TRBV2	CASLKGAGANVLTF	TGTGCCAGCTTAAAGGGGGCTGGGGCCAACGTCCTGACTTTC
.	TRBJ2-7	.	TRBV28	CASSPPGYEQYF	TGTGCCAGCAGTCCCCCAGGCTACGAGCAGTACTTC
TRBD2	TRBJ2-7	.	TRBV28	CASTTGTSGNEQYF	TGTGCCAGCACCACCGGGACTAGCGGAAACGAGCAGTACTTC
.	TRBJ2-7	.	TRBV27	CASSLDRSSYEQYF	TGTGCCAGCAGTTTAGATCGGAGCTCCTACGAGCAGTACTTC
TRBD2	TRBJ2-1	.	TRBV19	CASSTLLAGTYNEQFF	TGTGCCAGTAGTACCCTCCTAGCGGGGACCTACAATGAGCAGTTCTTC
TRBD2	TRBJ2-3	.	TRBV2	CASRELWGGRSLTDTQYF	TGTGCCAGCAGGGAGCTCTGGGGCGGGAGGTCCCTGACGGATACGCAGTATTTT
TRBD2	TRBJ2-1	once	TRBV6-1	CASSGGLASYNEQFF	TGTGCCAGCAGTGGAGGACTAGCGAGTTACAATGAGCAGTTCTTC
TRBD1	TRBJ2-7	.	TRBV2	CASSIRTGGTSEQYF	TGTGCCAGCAGTATCCGGACAGGGGGCACCAGCGAGCAGTACTTC
.	TRBJ1-2	.	TRBV20-1	CSVYNYGYTF	TGCAGTGTTTATAACTATGGCTACACCTTC
.	TRBJ2-3	few	TRBV19	CASSIQGLAPTDTQYF	TGTGCCAGTAGTATTCAAGGGCTAGCACCCACAGATACGCAGTATTTT
.	TRBJ2-7	.	TRBV5-4	CASSLGGSGDRYEQYF	TGTGCCAGCAGCTTGGGTGGGTCGGGAGACAGATACGAGCAGTACTTC
.	TRBJ1-5	.	TRBV27	CASSGGGLGNQPQHF	TGTGCCAGCAGTGGGGGAGGTCTAGGCAATCAGCCCCAGCATTTT
.	TRBJ1-3	.	TRBV6-5	CASSYGGSDGNTIYF	TGTGCCAGCAGTTACGGGGGGTCGGATGGAAACACCATATATTTT
TRBD1	TRBJ1-1	.	TRBV5-1	CASSTRQGGPGTEAFF	TGCGCCAGCAGCACCAGACAGGGGGGGCCGGGCACTGAAGCTTTCTTT
.	TRBJ1-4	.	TRBV7-9	CASRGAVNEKLFF	TGTGCCAGCAGGGGGGCCGTTAATGAAAAACTGTTTTTT
TRBD1	TRBJ1-3	.	TRBV6-5	CANADRGLGENTIYF	TGTGCCAACGCGGACAGGGGGCTTGGGGAAAACACCATATATTTT
.	TRBJ1-4	.	TRBV4-1	CASSHPTSTNEKLFF	TGCGCCAGCAGCCATCCTACCTCAACTAATGAAAAACTGTTTTTT
TRBD1	TRBJ1-3	.	TRBV6-5	CASSYYRGGSGNTIYF	TGTGCCAGCAGTTATTACAGGGGAGGCTCTGGAAACACCATATATTTT
.	TRBJ1-3	.	TRBV7-2	CASSPGISRGNTIYF	TGTGCCAGCAGCCCAGGGATCTCCCGGGGAAACACCATATATTTT
.	TRBJ1-4	few	TRBV5-4	CASSLGQGDKLFF	TGTGCCAGCAGCTTGGGGCAGGGTGACAAACTGTTTTTT
TRBD1	TRBJ1-6	few	TRBV7-9	CASSFHRDRGLALHF	TGTGCCAGCAGCTTCCACCGGGACAGGGGGTTGGCCCTCCACTTT
.	TRBJ2-1	.	TRBV2	CASRGGAQYNEQFF	TGTGCCAGCAGAGGGGGGGCCCAGTACAATGAGCAGTTCTTC
TRBD1	TRBJ2-7	.	TRBV5-1	CASSLRDRAYEQYF	TGCGCCAGCAGTTTACGGGACAGGGCCTACGAGCAGTACTTC
TRBD2	TRBJ2-1	.	TRBV7-9	CSSSRPGGRPDNEQFF	TGTTCCAGCAGCCGACCGGGGGGTCGACCTGACAATGAGCAGTTCTTC
.	TRBJ2-1	.	TRBV6-6	CATGGRAYNEQFF	TGTGCCACCGGGGGACGAGCCTACAATGAGCAGTTCTTC
TRBD1	TRBJ2-1	.	TRBV27	CASRVQGPYSEQFF	TGTGCCAGCAGGGTACAGGGGCCATACAGTGAGCAGTTCTTC
TRBD2	TRBJ2-4	.	TRBV19	CASSRAPGLALAKNIQYF	TGTGCCAGTAGCCGAGCACCAGGACTAGCCCTAGCCAAAAACATTCAGTACTTC
.	TRBJ1-2	few	TRBV21-1	CASSSPGTEKYTNYGYTF	TGTGCCAGCAGCAGCCCCGGGACAGAGAAATATACTAACTATGGCTACACCTTC
.	TRBJ2-7	.	TRBV14	CASSRSSELSYEQYF	TGTGCCAGCAGCCGATCCAGCGAACTCTCCTACGAGCAGTACTTC
.	TRBJ2-1	.	TRBV5-4	CASKRSDEQFF	TGTGCCAGCAAGAGGAGTGATGAGCAGTTCTTC
.	TRBJ2-7	once	TRBV7-9	CASSSSSYEQYF	TGTGCCAGCAGCTCCAGCTCCTACGAGCAGTACTTC
TRBD1	TRBJ2-7	.	TRBV5-1	CASSWGTEDYEQYF	TGCGCCAGCAGCTGGGGGACAGAAGATTACGAGCAGTACTTC
TRBD1	TRBJ2-1	.	TRBV9	CASSVGQGDNEQFF	TGTGCCAGCAGCGTAGGGCAGGGGGACAATGAGCAGTTCTTC
.	TRBJ1-2	few	TRBV30	CAWSVQGYGYTF	TGTGCCTGGAGTGTACAGGGCTATGGCTACACCTTC
.	TRBJ2-7	.	TRBV30	CAWSGQQGGRGQYF	TGTGCCTGGAGTGGCCAACAGGGCGGGAGAGGGCAGTACTTC
TRBD1	TRBJ1-1	.	TRBV30	CAWSSGGEGEAFF	TGTGCCTGGAGTTCAGGGGGCGAGGGTGAAGCTTTCTTT
.	TRBJ1-4	.	TRBV6-6	CASSYLVGRVNEKLFF	TGTGCCAGCAGTTATCTTGTGGGGAGGGTTAATGAAAAACTGTTTTTT
.	TRBJ1-5	.	TRBV11-2	CASSLSPGLYQPQHF	TGTGCCAGCAGCTTATCTCCAGGGCTATATCAGCCCCAGCATTTT
TRBD1	TRBJ1-5	once	TRBV28	CASSDAGTGEHQPQHF	TGTGCCAGCAGTGACGCCGGGACAGGGGAACATCAGCCCCAGCATTTT
TRBD2	TRBJ2-2	.	TRBV7-2	CASSLLGGRTNTGELFF	TGTGCCAGCAGCTTATTAGGCGGGAGGACGAACACCGGGGAGCTGTTTTTT